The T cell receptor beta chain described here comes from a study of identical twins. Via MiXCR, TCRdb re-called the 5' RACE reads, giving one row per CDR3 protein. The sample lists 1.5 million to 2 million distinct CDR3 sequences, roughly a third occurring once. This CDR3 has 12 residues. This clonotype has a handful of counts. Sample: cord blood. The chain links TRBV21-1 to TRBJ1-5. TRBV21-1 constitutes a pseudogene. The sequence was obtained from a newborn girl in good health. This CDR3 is CASSDTNQPQHF. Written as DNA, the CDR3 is TGTGCCAGCAGCGACACGAATCAGCCCCAGCATTTT.